Reported below is one TCR beta chain. Its antigen is as yet unknown. This sample is drawn from a study of T cell repertoires in cytomegalovirus infection. Study in general: Public TCR beta signature analysis indicated the presence of both CMV infection and matching HLA type.

TCRdb redid the calling of the reads with MiXCR, one entry per CDR3 protein. This sample carries about 97,000 distinct CDR3 sequences, approximately 17% of them seen once, and the ten largest clones take 6.5% to 9.5%. Findings and caveats of the study: The study identified carriers of CMV plus the relevant HLA from cumulative public TCR beta family frequency. HLA-C-restricted CMV-specific TCR beta clonotypes prevailed in the ex vivo response.

Deletions cut 1 base from V and 3 bases from J, with 7 bases between. The CDR3 length is 14 residues. CDR1 is SGHDN and CDR2 is FVKESK in the germline V gene. This receptor was identified in a human donor in good health (CMV status not recorded). Some clones in this sample may be carry-over from other donors' samples. The specimen was PBMCs. The chain joins TRBV14 to TRBJ2-1; D gene unclear. CDR3 sequence reads: CASSQAFSYNEQFF. The CDR3 DNA sequence: TGTGCCAGCAGCCAAGCATTCAGCTACAATGAGCAGTTCTTC.